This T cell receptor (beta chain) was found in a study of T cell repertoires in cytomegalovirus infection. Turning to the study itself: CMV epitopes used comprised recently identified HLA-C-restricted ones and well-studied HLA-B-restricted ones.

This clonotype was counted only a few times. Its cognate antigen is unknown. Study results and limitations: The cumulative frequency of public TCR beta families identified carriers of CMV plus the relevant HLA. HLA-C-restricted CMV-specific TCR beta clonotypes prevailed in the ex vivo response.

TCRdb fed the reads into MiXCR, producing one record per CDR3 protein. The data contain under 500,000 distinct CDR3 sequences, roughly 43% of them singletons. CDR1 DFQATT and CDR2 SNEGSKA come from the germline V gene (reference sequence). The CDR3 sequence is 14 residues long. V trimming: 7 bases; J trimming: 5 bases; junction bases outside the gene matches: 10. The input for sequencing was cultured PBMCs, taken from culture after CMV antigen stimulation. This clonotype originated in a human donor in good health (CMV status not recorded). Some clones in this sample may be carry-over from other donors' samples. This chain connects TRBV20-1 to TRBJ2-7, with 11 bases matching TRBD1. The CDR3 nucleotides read TGCAGTGTTCGCCGGGACAGGGGGTTGGACGAGCAGTACTTC. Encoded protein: CSVRRDRGLDEQYF.